This TCR beta chain was captured by sequencing in a study of blood T cell repertoires in COVID-19. V was clipped by 3 bases and J by 1 base, with 19 bases between them. CDR1 is LGHDT and CDR2 is YNNKEL in the germline V gene (reference sequence). The CDR3 has 18 amino acids. Assay used: immunoSEQ multiplex PCR; TCRdb lists only in-frame clones, some missing. Of a few hundred thousand clones in the sample, more than 65% were seen once. This clonotype was obtained from a middle-aged man who had recovered from COVID-19. The sequenced material came from PBMCs or T cells enriched from blood (not recorded which). The rearrangement links TRBV3-1 (or the pseudogene TRBV3-2) to TRBJ2-1, with a possible D match to TRBD2 (7 bases). CDR3 amino acids: CASSHGGLRGKSYNEQFF. The CDR3 DNA follows: TGTGCCAGCAGCCACGGGGGGCTTCGCGGGAAATCCTACAATGAGCAGTTCTTC.